The following is a T cell receptor beta chain sequence with its context. Its antigen is undetermined. The CDR3 has 16 amino acids. CDR1 and CDR2 from the germline V gene are SGHDT and YYEEEE. The source of the sample is a study of cytomegalovirus exposure and HLA in healthy donors. Study-wide points: The HLA-A and HLA-B alleles of most subjects were reportedly predicted accurately from TCR beta sequences.

In the PCR, 60 Vbeta and 13 Jbeta primers were used. The assay was immunoSEQ multiplex PCR, and TCRdb's table has in-frame clones only and misses some. The sample records about 77,000 clones, over 65% being singletons. The chain couples TRBV5-6 to TRBJ2-5; 11 bases are a match to TRBD2. The J call could be wrong; TRBJ2-7 is a better fit for the DNA end. Sequenced material: PBMCs. This clonotype was obtained from a man between 35 and 55 years old in good health and CMV-seronegative. For the CDR3, the DNA is TGTGCCAGCAGCCAAAGACTAGCGGGGACGTCCTACGAGCAGTACTTC. Translated: CASSQRLAGTSYEQYF.